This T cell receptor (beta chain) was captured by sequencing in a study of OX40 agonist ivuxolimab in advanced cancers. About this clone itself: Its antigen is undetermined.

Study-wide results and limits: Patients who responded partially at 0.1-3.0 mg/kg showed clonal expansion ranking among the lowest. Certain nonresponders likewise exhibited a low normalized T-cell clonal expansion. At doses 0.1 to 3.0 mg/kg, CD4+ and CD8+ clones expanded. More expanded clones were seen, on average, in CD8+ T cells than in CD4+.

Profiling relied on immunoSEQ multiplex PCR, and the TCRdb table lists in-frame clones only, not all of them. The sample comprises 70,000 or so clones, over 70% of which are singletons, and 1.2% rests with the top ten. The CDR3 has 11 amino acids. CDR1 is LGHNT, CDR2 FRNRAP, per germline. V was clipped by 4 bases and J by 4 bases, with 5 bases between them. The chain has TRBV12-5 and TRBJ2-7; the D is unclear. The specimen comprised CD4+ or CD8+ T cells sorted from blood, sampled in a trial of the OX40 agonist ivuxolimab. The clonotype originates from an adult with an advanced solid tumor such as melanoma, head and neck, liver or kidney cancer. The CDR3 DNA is TGTGCTAGTGGTTCGTTATACGAGCAGTACTTC. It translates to CASGSLYEQYF.